This T cell receptor beta chain was sequenced during a study of blood T cell repertoires in COVID-19. Study-wide background: Samples representing acute and convalescent COVID-19 were sourced from the United States, Italy and Spain. Nucleic acid was either cDNA or gDNA, and it came from T cells, B-cell-depleted T cells, or PBMCs.

Original data processing: Using reference gene primer amplification, nucleated cell counts were estimated. Here immunoSEQ multiplex PCR was the method, and the copy in TCRdb shows in-frame clones only, minus some. That table supplies the V and J calls and clone size; D and trimming were determined from the DNA. The sample lists around 130,000 clones, more than 70% occurring once. CDR3 length: 15 amino acids. The trim removed 3 bases at V and 2 bases at J, leaving 1 base unmatched. Germline V lookup: CDR1 SEHNR, CDR2 FQNEAQ (reference sequence). The chain joins TRBV7-9 to TRBJ2-7, with TRBD2 matching over 13 bases. The TCR sequence derives from a human donor in a cohort sampled during active COVID-19. Material for sequencing was peripheral blood. The CDR3 nucleotides are TGTGCCAGCAGCTTGACTAGCGGGAGGCCCTACGAGCAGTACTTC. Amino acids: CASSLTSGRPYEQYF.